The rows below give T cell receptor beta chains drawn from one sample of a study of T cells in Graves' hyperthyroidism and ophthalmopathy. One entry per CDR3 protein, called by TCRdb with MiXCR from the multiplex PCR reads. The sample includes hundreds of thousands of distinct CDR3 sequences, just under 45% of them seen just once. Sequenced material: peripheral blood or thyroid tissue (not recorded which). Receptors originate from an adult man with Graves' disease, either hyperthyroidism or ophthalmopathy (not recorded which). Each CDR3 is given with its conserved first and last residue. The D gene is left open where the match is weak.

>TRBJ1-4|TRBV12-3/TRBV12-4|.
CASSEGTLEKLFF
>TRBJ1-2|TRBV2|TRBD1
CASSEGSNRDRGFAF
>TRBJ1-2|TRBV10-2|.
CASGRSRGYTF
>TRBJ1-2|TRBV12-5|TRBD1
CASGRSTGGQGGYTF
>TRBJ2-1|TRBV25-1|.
CASSLGGYNEQFF
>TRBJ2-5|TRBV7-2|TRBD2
CASSLGLAGAQETQYF
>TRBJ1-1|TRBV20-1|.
CSAKRGGGTF
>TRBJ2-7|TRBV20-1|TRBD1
CSARGGQGGEQYF
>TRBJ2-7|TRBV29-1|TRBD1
CSVEYWTGGDRKTYEQYF
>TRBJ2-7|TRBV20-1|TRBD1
CSARETGASYEQYF
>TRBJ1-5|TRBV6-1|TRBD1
CASSQQGGRSNQPQHF
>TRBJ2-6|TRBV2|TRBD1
CASSADAGTGTSGANVLTF
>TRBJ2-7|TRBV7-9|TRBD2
CASHQTSRIGEQYF
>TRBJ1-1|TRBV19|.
CASSMGANTEAFF
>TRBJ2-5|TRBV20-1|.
CSARDGKTQYF
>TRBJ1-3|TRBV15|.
CATRGRGKNTIYF
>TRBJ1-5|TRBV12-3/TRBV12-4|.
CASSLMRLNQPQHF
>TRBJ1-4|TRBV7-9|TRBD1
CASSFEGQGAREKLFF
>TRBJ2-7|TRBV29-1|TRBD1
CSVEKRDRVYEQYF
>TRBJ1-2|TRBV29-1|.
CSVEEGIRGYTF
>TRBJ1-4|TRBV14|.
CASSQAQVGVKLFF
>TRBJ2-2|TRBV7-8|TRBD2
CASSSRLAGGTGELFF
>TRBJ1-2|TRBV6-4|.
CATDSYGYTF
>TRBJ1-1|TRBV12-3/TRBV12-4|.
CASTEGRGTEAFF
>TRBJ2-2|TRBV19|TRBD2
CASSPRLAGNTGELFF
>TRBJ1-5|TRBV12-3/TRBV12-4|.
CASSYRASQPQHF
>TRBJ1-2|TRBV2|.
CASSDIFLGNGYTF
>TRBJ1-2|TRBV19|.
CAGSYGYTF
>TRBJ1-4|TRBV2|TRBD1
CASTVGQGLAEKLFF
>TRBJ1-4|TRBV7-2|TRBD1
CASSLGGTANEKLFF
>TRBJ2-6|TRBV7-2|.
CASSLASGASSLPPSGANVLTF
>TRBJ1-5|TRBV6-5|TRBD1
CASSYTGQVLRNQPQHF